This TCR beta chain was retrieved from a study of shared clonotypes between healthy human individuals. Study conclusions and caveats: Sharing of clonotypes among donors was expected to vary with sequencing depth.

The study enrolled healthy HIV-negative adults without recent acute infections or vaccinations as donors. V dropped 6 bases and J dropped 7; count of bases not matched to a gene: 9. The CDR3 sequence is 14 residues long. Germline V CDR1 and CDR2: MDHEN, SYDVKM. Sequenced by immunoSEQ multiplex PCR; TCRdb stores in-frame clones only, minus some. The data hold about 680,000 clones, with approximately 73% observed a single time. This clone was detected many times. Its target is unknown. This rearrangement joins TRBV28 to TRBJ1-2; 9 nucleotides match TRBD1. The sequenced sample was memory CD4+ T cells sorted from blood. The subset is: CD45RA-negative fraction. This TCR derives from a woman aged 30 to 39 in good health. DNA of the CDR3: TGTGCCAGCAGCCGACCCGGGACAGGGTTTGGCTACACCTTC. This gives the protein CASSRPGTGFGYTF.